These T cell receptor beta chains were read from a single sample in a study of T cell responses to AZD1222 COVID-19 vaccine. The table came from immunoSEQ multiplex PCR; TCRdb's copy has only in-frame clones and leaves some out. In the table there are 150,000 or so clones, about 90% of which are singletons. Sequencing was performed on peripheral blood, taken 28 days after the second AZD1222 dose. Every receptor here comes from an adult who received the AZD1222 COVID-19 vaccine. Both conserved end residues are part of each CDR3. A D gene is named only where the DNA matches it firmly. Not all rows give a size; the values are once, few, many and, for expanded clones, a class.

clone_size: -
d_call: -
v_call: TRBV30
j_call: TRBJ1-5
cdr3_nt: TGTGCCTGGAGTTCAAGTAGCAATCAGCCCCAGCATTTT
cdr3_aa: CAWSSSSNQPQHF

clone_size: -
d_call: -
v_call: TRBV19
j_call: TRBJ1-1
cdr3_nt: TGTGCCAGTACCCCACTGTGGCCCGGGGGGAACACTGAAGCTTTCTTT
cdr3_aa: CASTPLWPGGNTEAFF

clone_size: -
d_call: TRBD1
v_call: TRBV19
j_call: TRBJ2-2
cdr3_nt: TGTGCCAGCCACCTTCTCCGGGACAGGGGCACCGGGGAGCTGTTTTTT
cdr3_aa: CASHLLRDRGTGELFF

clone_size: -
d_call: -
v_call: TRBV15
j_call: TRBJ2-1
cdr3_nt: TGTGCCACCAGCTCTAGTCCGGGACTCGCTAGGAATGAGCAGTTCTTC
cdr3_aa: CATSSSPGLARNEQFF

clone_size: -
d_call: -
v_call: TRBV14
j_call: TRBJ2-1
cdr3_nt: TGTGCCAGCAGCCCTTTGGGGCCGGGGAATGAGCAGTTCTTC
cdr3_aa: CASSPLGPGNEQFF

clone_size: -
d_call: -
v_call: TRBV29-1
j_call: TRBJ2-3
cdr3_nt: TGCAGCGTCCGAAACCGGGGGAACACAGATACGCAGTATTTT
cdr3_aa: CSVRNRGNTDTQYF

clone_size: -
d_call: TRBD2
v_call: TRBV4-3
j_call: TRBJ2-2
cdr3_nt: TGCGCCAGCAGCCAAGTGGGGTCTAGCGGGACGCCCGGGGAGCTGTTTTTT
cdr3_aa: CASSQVGSSGTPGELFF

clone_size: -
d_call: -
v_call: TRBV6-6
j_call: TRBJ2-7
cdr3_nt: TGTGCCAGCAGTTACAAGGGCAGGGGGGGCGAGCAGTACTTC
cdr3_aa: CASSYKGRGGEQYF

clone_size: few
d_call: -
v_call: TRBV24-1
j_call: TRBJ2-2
cdr3_nt: TGTGCCACCAGTGGAGAGATTTTCGGGGAGCTGTTTTTT
cdr3_aa: CATSGEIFGELFF

clone_size: -
d_call: TRBD2
v_call: TRBV28
j_call: TRBJ2-7
cdr3_nt: TGTGCCAGCAGTTCGACTAGCGGGTTCCCGGGTTACGAGCAGTACTTC
cdr3_aa: CASSSTSGFPGYEQYF

clone_size: -
d_call: -
v_call: TRBV6-5
j_call: TRBJ2-2
cdr3_nt: TGTGCCAGCAGTACGGGGGTTACCGGGGAGCTGTTTTTT
cdr3_aa: CASSTGVTGELFF

clone_size: few
d_call: -
v_call: TRBV27
j_call: TRBJ2-7
cdr3_nt: TGTGCCAGCAGTTTAGGCGGATTCTACGAGCAGTACTTC
cdr3_aa: CASSLGGFYEQYF

clone_size: -
d_call: TRBD1
v_call: TRBV28
j_call: TRBJ1-5
cdr3_nt: TGTGCCAGCAGCCTCACCAGGGGGGTCAATCAGCCCCAGCATTTT
cdr3_aa: CASSLTRGVNQPQHF

clone_size: -
d_call: -
v_call: TRBV28
j_call: TRBJ1-1
cdr3_nt: TGTGCCAGCAGGGGGGGGGACACAGCAAACACTGAAGCTTTCTTT
cdr3_aa: CASRGGDTANTEAFF

clone_size: -
d_call: -
v_call: TRBV18
j_call: TRBJ2-7
cdr3_nt: TGTGCCAGCTCAAGGACAGTCGGACCCTACGAGCAGTACTTC
cdr3_aa: CASSRTVGPYEQYF

clone_size: -
d_call: TRBD2
v_call: TRBV5-1
j_call: TRBJ2-1
cdr3_nt: TGCGCCACGGGACTAGCGGGACCCGGGTTCTTC
cdr3_aa: CATGLAGPGFF

clone_size: -
d_call: -
v_call: TRBV27
j_call: TRBJ1-5
cdr3_nt: TGTGCCAGCAGCCATAAAAGAAATCAGCCCCAGCATTTT
cdr3_aa: CASSHKRNQPQHF

clone_size: -
d_call: TRBD1
v_call: TRBV28
j_call: TRBJ1-2
cdr3_nt: TGTGCCAGCAGTTCTGGACAGGGTAACTATGGCTACACCTTC
cdr3_aa: CASSSGQGNYGYTF

clone_size: -
d_call: TRBD1
v_call: TRBV10-1
j_call: TRBJ2-5
cdr3_nt: TGCGCCAGCAGTGAGTCTGGACAGGGGGTGGAGACCCAGTACTTC
cdr3_aa: CASSESGQGVETQYF

clone_size: -
d_call: TRBD1
v_call: TRBV2
j_call: TRBJ1-1
cdr3_nt: TGTGCCAGCAGTGAGTTCTTAGGGACAGGGGTCGACACTGAAGCTTTCTTT
cdr3_aa: CASSEFLGTGVDTEAFF

clone_size: -
d_call: -
v_call: TRBV10-2
j_call: TRBJ1-1
cdr3_nt: TGCGCCAGCAGTGTAAACACTGAAGCTTTCTTT
cdr3_aa: CASSVNTEAFF

clone_size: once
d_call: TRBD2
v_call: TRBV5-1
j_call: TRBJ2-3
cdr3_nt: TGCGCCAGCAGCTCGGGAGGGCCCGCAGATACGCAGTATTTT
cdr3_aa: CASSSGGPADTQYF

clone_size: -
d_call: -
v_call: TRBV4-3
j_call: TRBJ2-3
cdr3_nt: TGCGCCAGCAGCCAAGAACTGAGGACAGATACGCAGTATTTT
cdr3_aa: CASSQELRTDTQYF

clone_size: -
d_call: TRBD1
v_call: TRBV28
j_call: TRBJ1-2
cdr3_nt: TGTGCCAGCAGTTTATCCGCGACAGGGACGCGCGGCTACACCTTC
cdr3_aa: CASSLSATGTRGYTF

clone_size: -
d_call: -
v_call: TRBV19
j_call: TRBJ2-1
cdr3_nt: TGTGCCAGTAGTAATCGGTACAATGAGCAGTTCTTC
cdr3_aa: CASSNRYNEQFF

clone_size: -
d_call: TRBD2
v_call: TRBV5-4
j_call: TRBJ2-5
cdr3_nt: TGTGCCAGCAGCCGCGGACTAGCGGTTCAAGAGACCCAGTACTTC
cdr3_aa: CASSRGLAVQETQYF

clone_size: -
d_call: -
v_call: TRBV7-9
j_call: TRBJ2-3
cdr3_nt: TGTGCCAGCAGCTTACCCGGGGAGGGGGCGCGAAAAGATACGCAGTATTTT
cdr3_aa: CASSLPGEGARKDTQYF

clone_size: once
d_call: TRBD1
v_call: TRBV30
j_call: TRBJ1-5
cdr3_nt: TGTGCCTGGAGTTATCGACAGGGGACAAATCAGCCCCAGCATTTT
cdr3_aa: CAWSYRQGTNQPQHF

clone_size: -
d_call: -
v_call: TRBV21-1
j_call: TRBJ2-1
cdr3_nt: TGTGCCAGAGGGACTAGCAGCGATGAGCAGTTCTTC
cdr3_aa: CARGTSSDEQFF

clone_size: once
d_call: -
v_call: TRBV5-1
j_call: TRBJ1-1
cdr3_nt: TGCGCCAGCAGTTCTACCGGGCCAGGGAACACTGAAGCTTTCTTT
cdr3_aa: CASSSTGPGNTEAFF

clone_size: -
d_call: -
v_call: TRBV28
j_call: TRBJ2-7
cdr3_nt: TGTGCCAGCAGCCCTCCCCCAGCTTACGAGCAGTACTTC
cdr3_aa: CASSPPPAYEQYF

clone_size: -
d_call: -
v_call: TRBV13
j_call: TRBJ1-4
cdr3_nt: TGTGCCAGCAGCAAGGACATGGGTGAAAAACTGTTTTTT
cdr3_aa: CASSKDMGEKLFF

clone_size: -
d_call: -
v_call: TRBV5-4
j_call: TRBJ1-2
cdr3_nt: TGTGCCAGCAGCTTCGTCCGTGGGTTAGCTAACTATGGCTACACCTTC
cdr3_aa: CASSFVRGLANYGYTF

clone_size: -
d_call: -
v_call: TRBV30
j_call: TRBJ1-6
cdr3_nt: TGTGCCTGCACCACAGGGACCTTTAATTCACCCCTCCACTTT
cdr3_aa: CACTTGTFNSPLHF

clone_size: -
d_call: TRBD2
v_call: TRBV30
j_call: TRBJ2-7
cdr3_nt: TGTGCCTGGAGCGTGCAAGCGGGGCCTTCCTACGAGCAGTACTTC
cdr3_aa: CAWSVQAGPSYEQYF

clone_size: -
d_call: -
v_call: TRBV10-3
j_call: TRBJ2-7
cdr3_nt: TGTGCCATCAGTCTCGACGAGTCAGAGCAGTACTTC
cdr3_aa: CAISLDESEQYF

clone_size: -
d_call: -
v_call: TRBV28
j_call: TRBJ2-7
cdr3_nt: TGTGCCAGCAGTTTTGTTTTCTACGAGCAGTACTTC
cdr3_aa: CASSFVFYEQYF

clone_size: -
d_call: -
v_call: TRBV4-3
j_call: TRBJ2-5
cdr3_nt: TGCGCCAGCAGCCGATTGACTACAGCGGGAGAGACCCAGTACTTC
cdr3_aa: CASSRLTTAGETQYF

clone_size: -
d_call: TRBD1
v_call: TRBV10-1
j_call: TRBJ1-4
cdr3_nt: TGCGCCAGTTCAGACAGGGCGGGAAAACTGTTTTTT
cdr3_aa: CASSDRAGKLFF

clone_size: -
d_call: TRBD1
v_call: TRBV7-2
j_call: TRBJ1-1
cdr3_nt: TGTGCCAGCAGCAGACAGGGGGTGAACACTGAAGCTTTCTTT
cdr3_aa: CASSRQGVNTEAFF

clone_size: -
d_call: TRBD2
v_call: TRBV14
j_call: TRBJ2-2
cdr3_nt: TGTGCCAGCAGCCCGAGCGGGAGAGTCACCGGGGAGCTGTTTTTT
cdr3_aa: CASSPSGRVTGELFF

clone_size: -
d_call: -
v_call: TRBV25-1
j_call: TRBJ2-5
cdr3_nt: TGTGCCAGCGGAGGACCGAGAGGAGAGACCCAGTACTTC
cdr3_aa: CASGGPRGETQYF

clone_size: -
d_call: -
v_call: TRBV18
j_call: TRBJ1-5
cdr3_nt: TGTGCCAGCTCAGGATCCTTCAATCAGCCCCAGCATTTT
cdr3_aa: CASSGSFNQPQHF

clone_size: once
d_call: TRBD1
v_call: TRBV28
j_call: TRBJ2-7
cdr3_nt: TGTGCCAGCAGTTCCTGGACAGGGAGCTCCTACGAGCAGTACTTC
cdr3_aa: CASSSWTGSSYEQYF

clone_size: -
d_call: -
v_call: TRBV18
j_call: TRBJ1-2
cdr3_nt: TGTGCCAGCTCACCAAGGACGGGGGATCCCTATGGCTACACCTTC
cdr3_aa: CASSPRTGDPYGYTF

clone_size: -
d_call: -
v_call: TRBV12-5
j_call: TRBJ1-2
cdr3_nt: TGTGCTAGTGGTTTGGGAACCCAGGGCTATGGCTACACCTTC
cdr3_aa: CASGLGTQGYGYTF

clone_size: -
d_call: -
v_call: TRBV24-1
j_call: TRBJ2-3
cdr3_nt: TGTGCCACCACCCCAGGGCTGGGAGATACGCAGTATTTT
cdr3_aa: CATTPGLGDTQYF

clone_size: -
d_call: TRBD2
v_call: TRBV4-3
j_call: TRBJ2-3
cdr3_nt: TGCGCCAGCAGCCTCGGGGGGAGCACAGATACGCAGTATTTT
cdr3_aa: CASSLGGSTDTQYF

clone_size: -
d_call: -
v_call: TRBV5-8
j_call: TRBJ1-3
cdr3_nt: TGTGCCAGCAGCTTCGGGGGAGAAAACACCATATATTTT
cdr3_aa: CASSFGGENTIYF

clone_size: -
d_call: -
v_call: TRBV12-3/TRBV12-4
j_call: TRBJ2-1
cdr3_nt: TGTGCCAGCACCCAGGGAGCCGATGAGCAGTTCTTC
cdr3_aa: CASTQGADEQFF

clone_size: -
d_call: -
v_call: TRBV6-5
j_call: TRBJ2-3
cdr3_nt: TGTGCCAGCAGTCGGACAGCTCTTGATACGCAGTATTTT
cdr3_aa: CASSRTALDTQYF

clone_size: -
d_call: -
v_call: TRBV6-2/TRBV6-3
j_call: TRBJ2-5
cdr3_nt: TGTGCCAGCAGTTATGGAGGAGGGGGGACCCAGTACTTC
cdr3_aa: CASSYGGGGTQYF

clone_size: -
d_call: TRBD1
v_call: TRBV7-2
j_call: TRBJ2-7
cdr3_nt: TGTGCCAGCAGCCCCCTCCAGGGGGCCCACGAGCAGTACTTC
cdr3_aa: CASSPLQGAHEQYF

clone_size: -
d_call: -
v_call: TRBV3-1/TRBV3-2
j_call: TRBJ2-1
cdr3_nt: TGTGCCAGCAGCCAAGATTTATTCCCCGGGTCCTACAATGAGCAGTTCTTC
cdr3_aa: CASSQDLFPGSYNEQFF